The clone carrying this T cell receptor (beta chain) was observed at least ten times. The antigen is unknown. Unique molecular identifier tags were affixed to discrete cDNA molecules. TCRdb re-called the 5' RACE reads through MiXCR, storing one row per CDR3 protein. The sample holds about 60,000 distinct CDR3 sequences, around 9% seen once. The record originates from a study of early T cells in non-severe SARS-CoV-2 infection. About the study: RNA in bulk from unsorted whole blood was sequenced, and chains were unpaired. General observations from the study: Matching against VDJdb likely underestimated virus-specific expansions, favoring anti-spike CD8.

This CDR3 spans 15 amino acids. Per the germline V gene, CDR1 is SGHTA and CDR2 is FQGTGA. The V gene lost 4 bases and the J gene lost 9 bases, with 16 bases spanning the gap. This chain links TRBV7-3 with TRBJ1-6; no clear D gene. Sequencing was carried out using whole blood. The receptor's source is an adult who was a healthcare worker with PCR-confirmed SARS-CoV-2 infection or an uninfected control (not recorded which). The CDR3 DNA reads as TGTGCCAGCAGCTCCACGGACCGTCGTGGTTCACCCCTCCACTTT. This sequence encodes CASSSTDRRGSPLHF.